This T cell receptor (beta chain) is from a study of response to subunit inactivated influenza vaccine. Points from the study as a whole: The study's authors posited that every seasonal influenza vaccination enlists few new T cells.

This clonotype was counted many times. Its antigen is undetermined. Each CDR3 protein is one row after TCRdb ran MiXCR on the RT-PCR reads. The table records around 580,000 distinct CDR3 sequences, about 11% of them present only once. The TCR sequence derives from a man aged 50 to 59 who received an inactivated influenza vaccine. The sequences come from PBMCs from blood, collected on the day of vaccination.

The CDR3 region is CASSSFRTDTQYF. The CDR3 DNA follows: TGTGCCAGCAGCTCGTTTCGCACAGATACGCAGTATTTT. The chain links TRBV7-6 to TRBJ2-3; unclear D gene. V was cut by 4 bases and J by 1 base, with 6 bases left in between. Germline V gene data show CDR1 as SGHVS and CDR2 as FNYEAQ. CDR3 length equals 13 residues.